The rows below give T cell receptor beta chains drawn from one sample of a study of blood T cell repertoires in COVID-19. This table comes from immunoSEQ multiplex PCR, and its TCRdb copy is limited to in-frame clones, with some not included. The data contain roughly 200,000 clones, about four fifths of them seen just once; the ten biggest clones take up roughly 7.6%. Sequenced input: peripheral blood. These TCRs come from a woman of 80 years or more with COVID-19, enrolled during active disease. Both conserved end residues are part of each CDR3. D genes are given only for firm matches. Size is stated for part of the rows, as once, few or many counts, or as a class when the clone is expanded.

CDR3aa,CDR3nt,v_gene,j_gene,abundance,d_gene
CASCRGQGEKLFF,TGTGCCAGTTGTCGGGGACAGGGTGAAAAACTGTTTTTT,TRBV28,TRBJ1-4,once,TRBD1
CASSLGTVVSNEKLFF,TGTGCCAGCAGTCTTGGGACAGTTGTCTCTAATGAAAAACTGTTTTTT,TRBV27,TRBJ1-4,.,TRBD1
CASTLGRGPNEKLFF,TGTGCCAGTACGTTGGGGCGCGGCCCAAATGAAAAACTGTTTTTT,TRBV19,TRBJ1-4,.,.
CASMDQGQYNEQFF,TGTGCCAGCATGGATCAGGGGCAGTACAATGAGCAGTTCTTC,TRBV28,TRBJ2-1,.,.
CASLADSYTEAFF,TGTGCCAGCCTTGCGGACAGCTACACTGAAGCTTTCTTT,TRBV28,TRBJ1-1,.,.
CASSGSGGAVDEQYF,TGTGCCAGCAGCGGTAGCGGGGGGGCGGTTGACGAGCAGTACTTC,TRBV9,TRBJ2-7,once,TRBD2
CASSETVPQHF,TGCGCCAGCAGTGAGACGGTGCCCCAGCATTTT,TRBV10-2,TRBJ1-5,few,.
CASSRGQNYGYTF,TGTGCCAGCAGCCGGGGACAGAACTATGGCTACACCTTC,TRBV7-8,TRBJ1-2,.,TRBD1
CASSFGGGRTDTQYF,TGTGCCAGCAGCTTCGGCGGGGGCCGCACAGATACGCAGTATTTT,TRBV5-4,TRBJ2-3,.,.
CASSRGQGDSGNTIYF,TGCGCCAGCAGCCGAGGACAGGGCGACTCTGGAAACACCATATATTTT,TRBV5-1,TRBJ1-3,.,TRBD1
CASSLLSGAGAFF,TGTGCCAGCAGCTTGCTATCGGGTGCTGGAGCTTTCTTT,TRBV13,TRBJ1-1,.,.
CASSQGELSSYNSPLHF,TGTGCCAGCAGCCAGGGGGAGTTAAGCTCCTATAATTCACCCCTCCACTTT,TRBV21-1,TRBJ1-6,.,.
CASSSGGGDGGELFF,TGTGCCAGCAGTTCCGGGGGGGGCGACGGCGGGGAGCTGTTTTTT,TRBV28,TRBJ2-2,.,TRBD2
CASSPLAGGETQYF,TGTGCCAGCTCACCTCTGGCGGGGGGAGAGACCCAGTACTTC,TRBV18,TRBJ2-5,.,TRBD2
CASSQAGLADFTDTQYF,TGTGCCAGCAGCCAGGCGGGACTAGCGGACTTCACAGATACGCAGTATTTT,TRBV3-1/TRBV3-2,TRBJ2-3,.,TRBD2
CASSESGGQETQYF,TGCGCCAGCAGTGAGTCAGGCGGTCAAGAGACCCAGTACTTC,TRBV10-1,TRBJ2-5,once,.
CSASQGTDNSPLHF,TGCAGTGCTAGTCAGGGAACAGATAATTCACCCCTCCACTTT,TRBV20-1,TRBJ1-6,.,.
CASSQRRDRETQYF,TGTGCCAGCAGCCAACGCAGGGACAGGGAGACCCAGTACTTC,TRBV14,TRBJ2-5,.,TRBD1
CASSLGTGGREQYF,TGTGCCAGCAGCTTAGGGACAGGAGGACGGGAGCAGTACTTC,TRBV7-2,TRBJ2-7,.,TRBD1
CASTPPGSRETQYF,TGTGCCAGTACCCCGCCGGGGAGTAGGGAGACCCAGTACTTC,TRBV19,TRBJ2-5,.,.
CASSLGREYIQYF,TGTGCCAGCAGTTTGGGGCGGGAGTACATTCAGTACTTC,TRBV27,TRBJ2-4,.,TRBD2
CASSYYGTGINEKLFF,TGTGCCAGCAGTTACTACGGGACAGGGATTAATGAAAAACTGTTTTTT,TRBV6-6,TRBJ1-4,.,TRBD1
CASSIRRGDQPQHF,TGTGCCAGTAGTATACGCAGGGGGGATCAGCCCCAGCATTTT,TRBV19,TRBJ1-5,.,TRBD1
CASSRGGQAAQETQYF,TGTGCCAGCAGCAGGGGGGGGCAGGCCGCACAAGAGACCCAGTACTTC,TRBV11-3,TRBJ2-5,.,.
CSAKTPGLAGEQFF,TGCAGCGCCAAGACCCCGGGACTAGCGGGTGAGCAGTTCTTC,TRBV29-1,TRBJ2-1,once,TRBD2
CASSRPDRNYGYTF,TGCGCCAGCAGCCGACCCGACAGGAACTATGGCTACACCTTC,TRBV4-1,TRBJ1-2,.,.
CASSMGRVSGNTIYF,TGTGCCAGCAGTATGGGGAGGGTGAGCGGGAACACCATATATTTT,TRBV6-5,TRBJ1-3,.,.
CASSPRQGGEQFF,TGTGCCAGCAGCCCTCGACAGGGCGGTGAGCAGTTCTTC,TRBV6-6,TRBJ2-1,.,TRBD1
CASRGGAYEKLFF,TGTGCCAGCAGAGGGGGCGCTTATGAAAAACTGTTTTTT,TRBV25-1,TRBJ1-4,.,TRBD1
CASSARQTGNTIYF,TGTGCCAGCAGCGCCCGACAGACTGGAAACACCATATATTTT,TRBV11-2,TRBJ1-3,.,.
CASSSNTGDTEAFF,TGTGCCAGCAGTTCAAATACAGGGGACACTGAAGCTTTCTTT,TRBV28,TRBJ1-1,.,TRBD1
CASSQAPGLTNTQYF,TGCGCCAGCAGCCAAGCCCCGGGACTTACTAATACGCAGTATTTT,TRBV4-1,TRBJ2-3,.,.
CASSQPGLAGVEQFF,TGTGCCAGCAGCCAACCCGGGCTAGCGGGGGTGGAGCAGTTCTTC,TRBV3-1/TRBV3-2,TRBJ2-1,.,TRBD2
CASSQGGSVDTEAFF,TGTGCCAGCAGCCAAGGAGGATCAGTGGACACTGAAGCTTTCTTT,TRBV3-1/TRBV3-2,TRBJ1-1,.,.
CASSGGTGPHRYSNQPQHF,TGCGCCAGCAGTGGGGGGACAGGCCCGCACCGTTATAGCAATCAGCCCCAGCATTTT,TRBV10-1,TRBJ1-5,.,TRBD1
CASSSGGLQADTQYF,TGTGCCAGCAGTTCCGGCGGACTTCAAGCAGATACGCAGTATTTT,TRBV27,TRBJ2-3,.,.
CASETGLAGRGETQYF,TGTGCCAGTGAGACTGGACTAGCGGGAAGGGGAGAGACCCAGTACTTC,TRBV7-8,TRBJ2-5,.,TRBD2
CASSPDRYNEQFF,TGTGCCAGCAGTCCTGACAGGTACAATGAGCAGTTCTTC,TRBV3-1/TRBV3-2,TRBJ2-1,.,.
CASSWTSGVRQETQYF,TGCGCCAGCAGCTGGACTAGCGGGGTCCGACAAGAGACCCAGTACTTC,TRBV5-1,TRBJ2-5,few,TRBD2
CASSASSRGPGYGYTF,TGTGCCAGCAGCGCCTCGTCCAGGGGGCCCGGCTATGGCTACACCTTC,TRBV5-4,TRBJ1-2,.,TRBD1
CASSLGLRLAGTDTQYF,TGCGCCAGCAGCTTGGGTTTAAGACTAGCGGGAACAGATACGCAGTATTTT,TRBV5-1,TRBJ2-3,.,TRBD2
CASSYGQGKSNEQFF,TGCGCCAGCAGCTACGGACAGGGGAAGTCGAATGAGCAGTTCTTC,TRBV5-1,TRBJ2-1,.,TRBD1